A selection of T cell receptor beta chains follows, all from one sample in a study of beta chain features in type 1 diabetes. TCRdb's copy holds only in-frame clones and misses some; the assay was immunoSEQ multiplex PCR. The repertoire holds tens of thousands of clones, with roughly 60% as singletons. Sequencing was performed on Tregs from blood. The receptors here all came from a woman between 18 and 29 years old in good health. The CDR3 runs from the conserved cysteine through the conserved F or W. The D gene is left open where the match is weak. The size entry is marked missing in some rows and otherwise reads once, few, many or a size class.

V	D	size	J	CDR3	DNA
TRBV2	-	-	TRBJ2-1	CASSGGRAAGAHYNEQFF	TGTGCCAGCAGTGGGGGGAGAGCGGCGGGGGCCCACTACAATGAGCAGTTCTTC
TRBV6-5	-	-	TRBJ1-6	CASSLSRNSPLHF	TGTGCCAGCAGTCTTTCACGGAATTCACCCCTCCACTTT
TRBV30	-	-	TRBJ2-5	CAWREGAIETQYF	TGTGCCTGGAGGGAGGGGGCGATTGAGACCCAGTACTTC
TRBV29-1	TRBD2	-	TRBJ2-7	CSFRLAGGYEQYF	TGCAGCTTTCGACTAGCGGGGGGGTACGAGCAGTACTTC
TRBV7-2	TRBD2	-	TRBJ2-7	CASTRRLAGDEQYF	TGTGCCAGCACCCGGAGGCTAGCGGGGGACGAGCAGTACTTC
TRBV6-1	TRBD1	few	TRBJ2-7	CAGTSGTENSYEQYF	TGTGCCGGAACTTCCGGGACAGAAAATTCCTACGAGCAGTACTTC
TRBV6-1	-	-	TRBJ1-4	CASSDLDRFGTNEKLFF	TGTGCCAGCAGTGACCTAGACAGGTTCGGGACTAATGAAAAACTGTTTTTT
TRBV2	TRBD1	-	TRBJ1-1	CASRDRAMNTEAFF	TGTGCCAGCCGGGACAGGGCTATGAACACTGAAGCTTTCTTT
TRBV9	-	-	TRBJ1-3	CASSARLLDSFSSGNTIYF	TGTGCCAGCAGCGCGCGGTTACTGGACAGCTTTTCCTCTGGAAACACCATATATTTT
TRBV7-9	-	-	TRBJ1-5	CASSFSTGQPQHF	TGTGCCAGCAGCTTTAGTACTGGTCAGCCCCAGCATTTT
TRBV11-2	-	-	TRBJ1-2	CASSLLAANYGYTF	TGTGCCAGCAGCTTATTGGCAGCTAACTATGGCTACACCTTC
TRBV19	-	medium-sized	TRBJ2-7	CASSRTTGSSYEQYF	TGTGCCAGTAGTAGGACGACTGGGAGCTCCTACGAGCAGTACTTC
TRBV6-6	-	-	TRBJ1-3	CASSYRGIGGNTIYF	TGTGCCAGCAGTTACCGAGGGATAGGTGGAAACACCATATATTTT
TRBV4-3	-	-	TRBJ2-3	CASSQEERADTQYF	TGCGCCAGCAGCCAAGAAGAGAGGGCAGATACGCAGTATTTT
TRBV5-4	TRBD2	-	TRBJ2-1	CASSSQGTRGNEQFF	TGTGCCAGCAGCTCTCAGGGGACTAGGGGAAATGAGCAGTTCTTC
TRBV6-5	-	few	TRBJ2-7	CAASRGISYEQYF	TGTGCCGCCTCCCGAGGGATCTCCTACGAGCAGTACTTC
TRBV6-6	-	-	TRBJ1-1	CASFRVLSTEAFF	TGTGCCAGCTTTCGGGTACTGAGCACTGAAGCTTTCTTT
TRBV7-9	-	-	TRBJ2-5	CASSQPGLPQGQYF	TGTGCCAGCAGCCAACCGGGACTCCCTCAAGGGCAGTACTTC
TRBV7-9	TRBD1	-	TRBJ2-7	CASSAGQDSYEQYF	TGTGCCAGCAGCGCCGGACAGGACTCCTACGAGCAGTACTTC
TRBV5-1	-	-	TRBJ2-3	CASSLLARGDTQYF	TGCGCCAGCAGCTTGCTAGCACGAGGAGATACGCAGTATTTT
TRBV15	-	-	TRBJ2-1	CATSIGLYNEQFF	TGTGCCACCAGTATTGGACTTTACAATGAGCAGTTCTTC
TRBV6-5	-	-	TRBJ1-2	CASRVTGNYGYTF	TGTGCCAGCAGGGTAACAGGGAACTATGGCTACACCTTC
TRBV7-2	-	few	TRBJ1-6	CASSRSNSPLHF	TGTGCCAGCAGCCGGTCAAATTCACCCCTCCACTTT
TRBV20-1	-	-	TRBJ2-7	CSASSPYEQYF	TGCAGTGCTTCCAGTCCCTACGAGCAGTACTTC
TRBV7-9	-	-	TRBJ2-7	CASSLALGQPYEQYF	TGTGCCAGCAGCTTAGCGCTGGGGCAGCCCTACGAGCAGTACTTC
TRBV30	-	-	TRBJ2-1	CAWGASGEQFF	TGTGCCTGGGGCGCCTCGGGTGAGCAGTTCTTC
TRBV4-2	-	-	TRBJ2-1	CASSQANEQFF	TGTGCCAGCAGCCAAGCAAATGAGCAGTTCTTC
TRBV4-2	TRBD1	-	TRBJ2-4	CASSRNRDRGNIQYF	TGTGCCAGCAGCCGAAACCGGGACAGGGGAAACATTCAGTACTTC
TRBV7-9	TRBD1	once	TRBJ2-5	CASSLNRGPMQGETQYF	TGTGCCAGCAGCTTAAATAGGGGGCCAATGCAGGGGGAGACCCAGTACTTC
TRBV9	-	-	TRBJ1-1	CASSVGTFTEAFF	TGTGCCAGCAGCGTCGGGACTTTCACTGAAGCTTTCTTT
TRBV7-8	-	-	TRBJ2-2	CASSLVDRYTGELFF	TGTGCCAGCAGCTTAGTGGACAGATACACCGGGGAGCTGTTTTTT
TRBV7-2	-	-	TRBJ1-5	CASRGSGSNQPQHF	TGTGCCAGCAGGGGGTCAGGGTCCAATCAGCCCCAGCATTTT
TRBV5-6	-	-	TRBJ1-2	CASSSNNYGYTF	TGTGCCAGCAGCTCAAATAACTATGGCTACACCTTC
TRBV5-1	TRBD2	-	TRBJ2-2	CASSSRLAGGPGELFF	TGCGCCAGCAGCTCCCGACTAGCGGGGGGACCCGGGGAGCTGTTTTTT
TRBV5-1	TRBD1	-	TRBJ2-3	CASSFASGQGYSSTDTQYF	TGCGCCAGCAGCTTCGCCTCGGGACAGGGATATTCTAGCACAGATACGCAGTATTTT
TRBV5-1	-	-	TRBJ2-3	CASSLLQLDTQYF	TGCGCCAGCAGCTTGTTACAGCTAGATACGCAGTATTTT
TRBV4-1	-	-	TRBJ2-4	CASSLAEGDRNIQYF	TGCGCCAGCAGCCTAGCCGAGGGAGACAGGAACATTCAGTACTTC
TRBV5-5	-	once	TRBJ2-3	CASSPGQISDTQYF	TGTGCCAGCAGCCCCGGACAGATCTCAGATACGCAGTATTTT
TRBV5-1	-	-	TRBJ2-2	CASSLEGASTGELFF	TGCGCCAGCAGCTTGGAAGGGGCCAGCACCGGGGAGCTGTTTTTT
TRBV5-6	-	few	TRBJ2-1	CASSQGLQLDNEQFF	TGTGCCAGCAGCCAGGGACTCCAACTTGATAATGAGCAGTTCTTC
TRBV4-1	TRBD1	-	TRBJ1-1	CASSHHRGNGVEAFF	TGCGCCAGCAGCCATCACAGGGGGAATGGGGTTGAAGCTTTCTTT
TRBV7-2	-	-	TRBJ1-1	CASSLAIREEAFF	TGTGCCAGCAGCTTAGCGATTAGGGAGGAGGCTTTCTTT
TRBV6-5	-	many	TRBJ1-1	CASSYSRQNEAFF	TGTGCCAGCAGTTACTCGAGACAGAATGAAGCTTTCTTT
TRBV27	TRBD1	-	TRBJ2-3	CASSFFAPGTVFTDTQYF	TGTGCCAGCAGTTTTTTTGCCCCCGGGACAGTATTCACAGATACGCAGTATTTT
TRBV5-1	TRBD1	-	TRBJ2-7	CASSPRTGGDEQYF	TGCGCCAGCAGCCCACGGACAGGGGGGGACGAGCAGTACTTC
TRBV7-2	-	-	TRBJ1-1	CASSLAAVNTEAFF	TGTGCCAGCAGCCTCGCCGCGGTGAACACTGAAGCTTTCTTT
TRBV29-1	TRBD2	once	TRBJ2-3	CSVDRSGFRTDTQYF	TGCAGCGTTGATCGTAGCGGGTTCCGCACAGATACGCAGTATTTT
TRBV6-1	-	-	TRBJ1-5	CASRPTGLFNQPQHF	TGTGCCAGCAGGCCAACAGGACTATTCAATCAGCCCCAGCATTTT
TRBV5-6	TRBD2	-	TRBJ2-1	CASSLGRGFDEQFF	TGTGCCAGCAGCTTGGGGCGGGGGTTCGATGAGCAGTTCTTC
TRBV7-8	TRBD2	few	TRBJ2-7	CASSWGGRGSYEQYF	TGTGCCAGCAGCTGGGGGGGGAGGGGTTCCTACGAGCAGTACTTC
TRBV7-2	-	-	TRBJ1-2	CASSLATATPGNGYTF	TGTGCCAGCAGCTTAGCCACAGCTACGCCGGGGAATGGCTACACCTTC
TRBV29-1	-	-	TRBJ1-2	CSVGTVYYGYTF	TGCAGCGTTGGGACAGTCTACTATGGCTACACCTTC
TRBV5-6	TRBD2	-	TRBJ2-7	CASSLVGGLFYEQYF	TGTGCCAGCAGCTTGGTGGGAGGGTTGTTCTACGAGCAGTACTTC